This record covers a single T cell receptor (beta chain). Its antigen is currently unknown. This record belongs to a study of T cell responses to AZD1222 COVID-19 vaccine. Points from the study as a whole: After two AZD1222 doses, spike-specific TCR breadth and depth rose versus day 0.

V was clipped by 5 bases and J by 7 bases, with 9 bases between them. The germline V gene has CDR1 SNHLY and CDR2 FYNNEI. The CDR3 is 13 amino acids. The method was immunoSEQ multiplex PCR; TCRdb's version includes in-frame clones alone and lacks a portion of them. The repertoire holds 100,000 to 150,000 clones, with over 80% as singletons. The receptor was derived from an adult in good health. This sequence joins TRBV2 and TRBJ1-6, with unresolved D. Source: peripheral blood, taken on day 0 of AZD1222 vaccination. CDR3 nucleotides: TGTGCCAGCAGTCTAGACAAAAATTCACCCCTCCACTTT. Amino acids: CASSLDKNSPLHF.